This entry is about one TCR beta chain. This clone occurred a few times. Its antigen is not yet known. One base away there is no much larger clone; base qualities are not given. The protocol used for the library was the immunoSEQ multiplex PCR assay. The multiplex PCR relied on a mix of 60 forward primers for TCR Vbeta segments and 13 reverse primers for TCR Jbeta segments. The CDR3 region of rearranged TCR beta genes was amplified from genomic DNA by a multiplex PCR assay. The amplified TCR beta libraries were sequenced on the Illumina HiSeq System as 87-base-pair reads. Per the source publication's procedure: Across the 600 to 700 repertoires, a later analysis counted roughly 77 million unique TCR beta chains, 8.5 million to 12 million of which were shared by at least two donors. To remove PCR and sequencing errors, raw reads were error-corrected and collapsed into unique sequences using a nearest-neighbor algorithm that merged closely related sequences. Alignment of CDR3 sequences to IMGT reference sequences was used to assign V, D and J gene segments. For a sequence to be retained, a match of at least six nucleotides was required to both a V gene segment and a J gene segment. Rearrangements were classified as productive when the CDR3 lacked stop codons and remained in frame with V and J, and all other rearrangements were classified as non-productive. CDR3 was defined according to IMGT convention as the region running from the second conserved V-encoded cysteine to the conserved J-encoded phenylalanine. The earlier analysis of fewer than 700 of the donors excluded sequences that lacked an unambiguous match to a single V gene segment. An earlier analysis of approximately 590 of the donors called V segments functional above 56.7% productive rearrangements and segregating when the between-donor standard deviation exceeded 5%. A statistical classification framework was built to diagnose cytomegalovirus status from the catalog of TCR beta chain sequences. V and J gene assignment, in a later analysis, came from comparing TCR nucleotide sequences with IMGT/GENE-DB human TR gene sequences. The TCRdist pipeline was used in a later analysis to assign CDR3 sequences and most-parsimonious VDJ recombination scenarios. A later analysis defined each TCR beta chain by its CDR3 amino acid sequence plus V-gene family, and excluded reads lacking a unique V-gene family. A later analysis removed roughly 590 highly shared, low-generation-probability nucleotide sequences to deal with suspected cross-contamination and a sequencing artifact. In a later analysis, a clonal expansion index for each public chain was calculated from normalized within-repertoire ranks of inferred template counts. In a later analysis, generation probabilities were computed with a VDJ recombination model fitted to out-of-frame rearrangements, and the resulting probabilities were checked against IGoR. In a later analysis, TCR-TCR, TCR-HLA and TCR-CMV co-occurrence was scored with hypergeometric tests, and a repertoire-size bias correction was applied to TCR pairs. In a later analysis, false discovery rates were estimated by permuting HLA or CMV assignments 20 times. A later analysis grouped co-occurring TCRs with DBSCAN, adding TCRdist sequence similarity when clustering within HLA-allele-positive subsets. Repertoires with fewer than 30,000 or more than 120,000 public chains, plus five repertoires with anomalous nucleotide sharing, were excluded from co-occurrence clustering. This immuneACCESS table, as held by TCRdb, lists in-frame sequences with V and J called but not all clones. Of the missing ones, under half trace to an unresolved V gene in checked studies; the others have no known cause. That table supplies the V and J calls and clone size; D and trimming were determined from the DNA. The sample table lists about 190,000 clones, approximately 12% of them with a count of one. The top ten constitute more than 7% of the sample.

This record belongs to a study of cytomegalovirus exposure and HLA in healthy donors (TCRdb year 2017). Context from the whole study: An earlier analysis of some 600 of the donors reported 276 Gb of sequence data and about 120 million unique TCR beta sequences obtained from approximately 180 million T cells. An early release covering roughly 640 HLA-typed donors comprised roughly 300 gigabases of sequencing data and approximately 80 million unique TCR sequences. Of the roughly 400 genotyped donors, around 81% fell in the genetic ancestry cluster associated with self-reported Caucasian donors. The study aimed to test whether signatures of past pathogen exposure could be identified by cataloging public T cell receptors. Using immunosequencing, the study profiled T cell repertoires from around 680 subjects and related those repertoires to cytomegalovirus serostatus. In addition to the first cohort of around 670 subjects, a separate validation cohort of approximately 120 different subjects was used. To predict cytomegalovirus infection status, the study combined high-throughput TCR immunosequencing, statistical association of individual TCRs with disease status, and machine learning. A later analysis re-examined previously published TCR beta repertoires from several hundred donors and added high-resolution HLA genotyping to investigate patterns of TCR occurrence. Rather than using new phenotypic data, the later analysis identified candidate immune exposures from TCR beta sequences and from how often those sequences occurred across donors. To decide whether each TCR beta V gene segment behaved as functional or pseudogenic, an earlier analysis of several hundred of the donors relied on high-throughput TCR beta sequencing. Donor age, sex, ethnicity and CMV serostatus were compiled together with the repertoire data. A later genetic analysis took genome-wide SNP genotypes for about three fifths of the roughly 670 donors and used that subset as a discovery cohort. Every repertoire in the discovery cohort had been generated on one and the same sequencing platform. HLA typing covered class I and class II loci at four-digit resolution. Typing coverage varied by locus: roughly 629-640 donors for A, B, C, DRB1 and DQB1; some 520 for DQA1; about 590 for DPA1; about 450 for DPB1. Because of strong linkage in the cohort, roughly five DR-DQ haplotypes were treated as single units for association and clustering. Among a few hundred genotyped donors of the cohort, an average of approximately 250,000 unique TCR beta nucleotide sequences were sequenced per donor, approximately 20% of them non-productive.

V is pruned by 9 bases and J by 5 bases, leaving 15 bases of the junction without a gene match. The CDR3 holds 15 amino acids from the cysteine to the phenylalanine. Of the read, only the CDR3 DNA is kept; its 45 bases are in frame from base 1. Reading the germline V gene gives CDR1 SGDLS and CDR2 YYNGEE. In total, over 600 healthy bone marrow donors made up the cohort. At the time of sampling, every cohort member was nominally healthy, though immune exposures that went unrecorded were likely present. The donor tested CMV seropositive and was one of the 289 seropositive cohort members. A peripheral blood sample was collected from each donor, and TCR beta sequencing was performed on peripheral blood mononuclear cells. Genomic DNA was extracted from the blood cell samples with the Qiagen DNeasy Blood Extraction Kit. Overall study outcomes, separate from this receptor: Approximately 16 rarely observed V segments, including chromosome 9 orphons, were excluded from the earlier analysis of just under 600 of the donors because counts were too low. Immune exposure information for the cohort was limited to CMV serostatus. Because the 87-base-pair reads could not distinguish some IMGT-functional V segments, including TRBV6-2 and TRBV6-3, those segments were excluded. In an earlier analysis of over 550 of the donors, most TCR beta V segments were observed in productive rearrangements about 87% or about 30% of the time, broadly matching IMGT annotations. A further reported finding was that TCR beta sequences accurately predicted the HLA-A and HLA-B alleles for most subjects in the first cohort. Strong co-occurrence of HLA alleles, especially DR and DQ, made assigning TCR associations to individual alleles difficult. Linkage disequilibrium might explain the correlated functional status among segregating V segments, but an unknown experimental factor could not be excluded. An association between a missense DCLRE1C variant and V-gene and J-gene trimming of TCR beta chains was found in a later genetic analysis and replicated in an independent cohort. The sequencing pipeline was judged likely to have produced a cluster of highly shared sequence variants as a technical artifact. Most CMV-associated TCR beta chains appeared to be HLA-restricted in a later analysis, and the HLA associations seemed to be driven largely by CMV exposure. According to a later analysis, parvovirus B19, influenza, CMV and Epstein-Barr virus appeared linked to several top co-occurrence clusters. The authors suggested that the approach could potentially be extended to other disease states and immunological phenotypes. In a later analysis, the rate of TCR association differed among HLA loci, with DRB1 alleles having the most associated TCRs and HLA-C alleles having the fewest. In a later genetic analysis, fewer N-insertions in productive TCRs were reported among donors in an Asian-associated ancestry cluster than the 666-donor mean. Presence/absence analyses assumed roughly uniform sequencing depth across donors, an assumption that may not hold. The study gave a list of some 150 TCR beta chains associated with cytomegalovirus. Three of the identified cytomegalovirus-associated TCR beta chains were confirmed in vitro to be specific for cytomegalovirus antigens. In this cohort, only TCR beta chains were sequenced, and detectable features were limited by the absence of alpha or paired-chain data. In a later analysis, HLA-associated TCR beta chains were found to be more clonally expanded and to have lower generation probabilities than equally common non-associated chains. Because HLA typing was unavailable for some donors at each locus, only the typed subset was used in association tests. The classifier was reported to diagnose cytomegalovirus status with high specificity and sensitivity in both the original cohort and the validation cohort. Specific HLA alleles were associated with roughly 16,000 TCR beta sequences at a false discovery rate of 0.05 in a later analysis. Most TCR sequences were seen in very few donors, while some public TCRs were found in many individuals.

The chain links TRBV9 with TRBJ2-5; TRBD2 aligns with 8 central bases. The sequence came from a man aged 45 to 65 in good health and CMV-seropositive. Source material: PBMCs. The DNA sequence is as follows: TGTGCCACCTCGCGTGCGGGGGGACTTAGGGAGACCCAGTACTTC. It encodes CATSRAGGLRETQYF.